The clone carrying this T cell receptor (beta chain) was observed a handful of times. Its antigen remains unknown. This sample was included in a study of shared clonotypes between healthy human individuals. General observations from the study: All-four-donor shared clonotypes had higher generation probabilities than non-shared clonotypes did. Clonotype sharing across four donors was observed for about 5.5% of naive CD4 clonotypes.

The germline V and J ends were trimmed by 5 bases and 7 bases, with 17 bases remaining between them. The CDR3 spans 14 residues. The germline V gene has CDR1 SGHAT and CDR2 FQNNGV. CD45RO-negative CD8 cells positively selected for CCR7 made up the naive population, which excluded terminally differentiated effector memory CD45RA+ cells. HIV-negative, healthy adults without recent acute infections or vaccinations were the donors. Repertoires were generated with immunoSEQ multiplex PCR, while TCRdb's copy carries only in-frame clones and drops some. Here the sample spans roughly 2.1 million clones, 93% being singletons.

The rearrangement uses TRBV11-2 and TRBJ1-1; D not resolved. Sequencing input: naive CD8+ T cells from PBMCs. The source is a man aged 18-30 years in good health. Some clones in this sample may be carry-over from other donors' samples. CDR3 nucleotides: TGTGCCAGCAGCCAGAGGCCGGGAGCCAGTGAAGCTTTCTTT. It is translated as CASSQRPGASEAFF.